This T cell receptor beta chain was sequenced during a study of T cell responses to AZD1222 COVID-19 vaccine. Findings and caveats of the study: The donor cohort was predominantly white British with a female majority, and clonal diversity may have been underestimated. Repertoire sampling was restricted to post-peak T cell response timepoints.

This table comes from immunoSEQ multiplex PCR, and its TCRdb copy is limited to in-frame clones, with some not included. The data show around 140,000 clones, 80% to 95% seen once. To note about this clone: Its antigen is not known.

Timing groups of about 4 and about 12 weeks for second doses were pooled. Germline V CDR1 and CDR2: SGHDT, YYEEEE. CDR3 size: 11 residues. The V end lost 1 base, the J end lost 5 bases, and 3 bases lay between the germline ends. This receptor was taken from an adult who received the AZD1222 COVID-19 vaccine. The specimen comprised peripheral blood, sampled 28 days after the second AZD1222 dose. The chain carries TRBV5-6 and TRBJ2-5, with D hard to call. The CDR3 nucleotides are TGTGCCAGCAGCTTGTACGAGACCCAGTACTTC. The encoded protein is CASSLYETQYF.